The TCR beta chain described here comes from a study of response to subunit inactivated influenza vaccine. In TCRdb, the RT-PCR reads were re-called with MiXCR into one record per CDR3 protein. Of roughly 650,000 distinct CDR3 sequences in the sample, approximately 15% are singletons; the top ten hold less than 8.5%. Study-level findings and limits: Every seasonal influenza vaccination brings in few new T cells, the authors suggested.

To note about this clonotype: The antigen is unknown.

After removal of 0 bases from V and 8 bases from J, the junction contained 16 bases not matched to a gene. The CDR3 has 19 amino acids. CDR1 is SGDLS, CDR2 YYNGEE, per germline. The clonotype comes from a man between 50 and 59 years old who received an inactivated influenza vaccine. The material was PBMCs from blood, obtained 14 to 15 days before vaccination. The chain employs TRBV9 and TRBJ2-1; 11 nucleotides align to TRBD2. The CDR3 region has the DNA TGTGCCAGCAGCGTAGCTACTAGCGGGGGACGGGAAAGGTTCGATGAGCAGTTCTTC. Its translation: CASSVATSGGRERFDEQFF. The variable domain in full, completed from reference TRBV9 and TRBJ2-1, reads DSGVTQTPKHLITATGQRVTLRCSPRSGDLSVYWYQQSLDQGLQFLIQYYNGEERAKGNILERFSAQQFPDLHSELNLSSLELGDSALYFCASSVATSGGRERFDEQFFGPGTRLTVL.